This T cell receptor beta chain was sequenced in a study of T-cell reconstitution after alpha-beta-depleted transplantation in children. Broader study findings: Several hundred rapidly expanded clones from non-depleted graft cells reportedly supplied alpha-beta T cells about two months post-transplant.

The TCRbeta library was prepared with unique molecular identifiers. TCRdb reprocessed the PCR reads with MiXCR, giving one entry per CDR3 protein. The sample consists of some 450,000 distinct CDR3 sequences, around two fifths of them appearing once. The trim removed 3 bases at V and 0 bases at J, leaving 2 bases unmatched. The CDR3 is 17 residues long. Germline-derived CDR1 and CDR2 are SGHTA and FQGNSA. Remarks on this clonotype: Its antigen is not known.

Material: PBMCs, obtained before TCRalphabeta/CD19-depleted stem cell transplant. The rearrangement links TRBV7-2 to TRBJ2-3; 14 nucleotides line up with TRBD2. The receptor's source is a girl aged 2 to 10 with aplastic anemia, due to receive a stem cell transplant. CDR3 amino acids: CASSFGTSGGSTDTQYF. The CDR3 bases are TGTGCCAGCAGCTTTGGGACTAGCGGGGGTAGCACAGATACGCAGTATTTT.